These 26 T cell receptor beta chains came from one sample sequenced in a study of beta chain features in type 1 diabetes. As every portion of the isolated RNA was reverse transcribed, the sequencing read expressed TCRB transcripts. Method: immunoSEQ multiplex PCR; TCRdb's copy keeps in-frame clones and lacks some. The data show hundreds of thousands of clones, about 32% seen once. Sequences were obtained from naive CD4+ T cells from blood. The origin of the receptors is a man aged 18 to 30 in good health.

CDR3 DNA sequence: TGTGCCAGCAGCTTAGGGTCCCACTCCTACGAGCAGTACTTC. This translates into CASSLGSHSYEQYF. The chain uses TRBV7-9 and TRBJ2-7; D call uncertain. Germline V CDR1 and CDR2: SEHNR, FQNEAQ (reference sequence). Trimming took off 1 base at V and 0 bases at J, with 7 bases between the two ends. The CDR3 loop spans 14 amino acids.

V is TRBV5-1 and J is TRBJ2-1; 10 nucleotides agree with TRBD2. This CDR3 contains 17 residues. Germline CDR1 is SGHRS and CDR2 is YFSETQ. The junction had 7 bases not matched to a gene; V was cut back by 0 bases and J by 4 bases. CDR3 bases: TGCGCCAGCAGCTTGGTTTCCGGGACTAGCGATTACAATGAGCAGTTCTTC. Translating gives CASSLVSGTSDYNEQFF.

There are a few counts of this clone. The genes are TRBV5-1 and TRBJ2-1, with D perhaps TRBD2 (6 bases). Germline CDR1 and CDR2: SGHRS and YFSETQ. V was trimmed by 3 bases and J by 2 bases, leaving 12 bases between them. The CDR3 is made up of 15 amino acids. The CDR3 DNA follows: TGCGCCAGCAGCTCAAGCGGGTGGACCTACAATGAGCAGTTCTTC. Amino acid sequence: CASSSSGWTYNEQFF. Looking up the rest from reference TRBV5-1 and TRBJ2-1 gives the full variable domain: KAGVTQTPRYLIKTRGQQVTLSCSPISGHRSVSWYQQTPGQGLQFLFEYFSETQRNKGNFPGRFSGRQFSNSRSEMNVSTLELGDSALYLCASSSSGWTYNEQFFGPGTRLTVL.

In its sample, this clone was seen a few times. V gene TRBV7-9 combines with J gene TRBJ2-1; TRBD2 aligns across 11 bases. Trimming at V came to 2 bases and at J to 6 bases, leaving 3 bases not matched to a gene. CDR1 is SEHNR, CDR2 FQNEAQ, per germline (reference sequence). The CDR3 is 15 residues long. The CDR3 spells CASSLNLAGGNEQFF. CDR3 DNA: TGTGCCAGCAGCTTAAATCTAGCGGGAGGCAATGAGCAGTTCTTC.

The chain combines TRBV28 with TRBJ2-5; 9 bases line up with TRBD1. V was pared by 8 bases and J by 3 bases, with 4 bases of the junction left unmatched. Germline V lookup: CDR1 MDHEN, CDR2 SYDVKM. This CDR3 spans 13 amino acids. DNA for the CDR3: TGTGCCAGCCGGGACAGGGCGAAAGAGACCCAGTACTTC. This sequence encodes CASRDRAKETQYF.

This clone has just a few counts. This sample includes further DNA sequences coding for the same CDR3. This sequence joins TRBV9 and TRBJ2-1, with 9 bases identical to TRBD1. CDR3 length equals 15 residues. Germline loops: CDR1 SGDLS, CDR2 YYNGEE. V gave up 2 bases and J gave up 4 bases; unmatched junction bases: 4. CDR3 sequence (DNA): TGTGCCAGCAGCGTGACAGGGGGTAGTTACAATGAGCAGTTCTTC. It codes for CASSVTGGSYNEQFF.

The rearrangement joins TRBV14 to TRBJ2-2; unclear D gene. The CDR3 is 15 amino acids. The germline CDR1 and CDR2 sequences are SGHDN and FVKESK. With 3 bases removed from V and 7 bases from J, the gap between germline ends came to 15 bases. CDR3 coding DNA: TGTGCCAGCAGCCACGCCACCGAGGTTCACGGGGAGCTGTTTTTT. Protein: CASSHATEVHGELFF.

This chain joins TRBV7-6 and TRBJ2-2; D not certain. The V gene's germline CDR1 is SGHVS and CDR2 FNYEAQ. The CDR3 runs 13 residues. The ends were cut back, 1 base at V and 6 bases at J, with 6 bases in the middle. CDR3 DNA: TGTGCCAGCAGCTTAGTCCGGTCCGGGGAGCTGTTTTTT. It codes for CASSLVRSGELFF.

The J gene is TRBJ2-3, the V gene TRBV29-1; 8 bases fit TRBD2. CDR3 size: 13 residues. V lost 4 bases, J lost 4 bases, and 4 bases stayed unmatched. Germline CDR1 SQVTM, CDR2 ANQGSEA. The DNA of the CDR3 is TGCAGCGTTGCGGGAGGGGCCGCAGATACGCAGTATTTT. This encodes CSVAGGAADTQYF.

The V and J genes are TRBV7-6 and TRBJ2-3; D might be TRBD1 or TRBD2, each matching 5 bases. Germline V CDR1 and CDR2: SGHVS, FNYEAQ. Trimming removed 5 bases from V and 0 bases from J, with 18 bases in between. CDR3 length: 17 amino acids. This CDR3 reads CASSPEGWPSSTDTQYF. CDR3 bases: TGTGCCAGCAGCCCCGAGGGGTGGCCCTCTAGCACAGATACGCAGTATTTT.

The chain links TRBV13 to TRBJ2-7, with TRBD2 matching over 9 bases. V lost 0 bases and J lost 4; bases outside the gene matches: 10. CDR1 is PRHDT and CDR2 is FYEKMQ in the germline V gene (reference sequence). The CDR3 loop spans 17 amino acids. CDR3 sequence: CASSLGGRRSGSYEQYF. CDR3 coding DNA: TGTGCCAGCAGCTTAGGCGGGCGGCGTAGCGGGAGTTACGAGCAGTACTTC.

The chain links TRBV18 to TRBJ2-1; 12 nucleotides align to TRBD2. V lost 6 bases, J lost 10 bases, and 7 bases stayed unmatched. This CDR3 region has 14 residues. Germline assignment: CDR1 KGHSH and CDR2 LQKENI. This CDR3 is CASSLTSGSKEQFF. The CDR3 coding sequence is TGTGCCAGCTCTCTGACTAGCGGGAGCAAAGAGCAGTTCTTC.

V gene TRBV30 combines with J gene TRBJ2-3; 14 nucleotides match TRBD2. In germline, CDR1 is GTSNPN, CDR2 SVGIG (reference sequence). The CDR3 is 15 residues long. V lost 4 bases, J lost 5 bases, and 5 bases stayed unmatched. This chain's CDR3 is CAWTGTSGRIDTQYF. CDR3 sequence (DNA): TGTGCCTGGACCGGGACTAGCGGGAGAATAGATACGCAGTATTTT.

V and J are TRBV10-3 and TRBJ2-5; D uncertain. From germline, CDR1 is ENHRY and CDR2 SYGVKD. The CDR3 extends over 15 amino acids. The germline V and J ends were trimmed by 0 bases and 5 bases, with 13 bases remaining between them. This chain's CDR3 is CAISESALRSETQYF. As DNA, the CDR3 is TGTGCCATCAGTGAGTCGGCGCTACGGTCGGAGACCCAGTACTTC.

V and J are TRBV30 and TRBJ1-5; D may be TRBD1 (5 bases). V lost 0 bases, J lost 9 bases, and 15 bases lay in between. CDR3 length: 14 amino acids. CDR1 is GTSNPN, CDR2 SVGIG, per germline (reference sequence). The CDR3 sequence: CAWSVGRRGWPQHF. The CDR3 nucleotides read TGTGCCTGGAGTGTCGGAAGGAGGGGCTGGCCCCAGCATTTT.

The V and J genes are TRBV29-1 and TRBJ2-5; D perhaps matches TRBD2 (6 bases). Germline V gene sequence: CDR1 SQVTM, CDR2 ANQGSEA. The CDR3 is made up of 13 amino acids. V gave up 6 bases and J gave up 4 bases, with 15 bases separating them. In DNA form, the CDR3 reads TGCAGCGTGGGACTCCCCGGGGGAGAGACCCAGTACTTC. Its protein product is CSVGLPGGETQYF.

This clone occurred a few times. The chain has TRBV9 and TRBJ2-1; TRBD1 matches at 8 bases. Trimming took 0 bases from V and 5 from J; bases not matched to a gene: 7. The germline V gene encodes CDR1 SGDLS and CDR2 YYNGEE. This CDR3 region has 16 residues. CDR3 sequence reads: CASSVGTGGFDNEQFF. DNA of the CDR3: TGTGCCAGCAGCGTAGGAACAGGGGGGTTTGACAATGAGCAGTTCTTC.

This chain's CDR3 is CASYQGLYETQYF. CDR3 in DNA: TGTGCCAGCTATCAGGGGTTGTACGAGACCCAGTACTTC. The J gene is TRBJ2-5, the V gene TRBV2; TRBD1 is a possible D gene (6 bases). This CDR3 region has 13 residues. Trimming removed 8 bases at V and 5 bases at J, with 15 bases between. Germline V gene data show CDR1 as SNHLY and CDR2 as FYNNEI. Drawing the rest from reference TRBV2 and TRBJ2-5, the complete variable domain is EPEVTQTPSHQVTQMGQEVILRCVPISNHLYFYWYRQILGQKVEFLVSFYNNEISEKSEIFDDQFSVERPDGSNFTLKIRSTKLEDSAMYFCASYQGLYETQYFGPGTRLLVL.

This clone was counted only a few times. This rearrangement joins TRBV29-1 to TRBJ2-5, with D maybe TRBD1 (5 bases). The V gene lost 4 bases and the J gene lost 3 bases, with 6 bases spanning the gap. The germline V gene encodes CDR1 SQVTM and CDR2 ANQGSEA. CDR3 size: 11 residues. CDR3 protein: CSVATEETQYF. CDR3 DNA sequence: TGCAGCGTTGCGACAGAAGAGACCCAGTACTTC.

In DNA, the CDR3 is TGCGCCAGCAGCCTGAACCCCCTAGCGGGAGGGAATGAGCAGTTCTTC. Protein product: CASSLNPLAGGNEQFF. The chain joins TRBV5-1 to TRBJ2-1, with 12 nucleotides matching TRBD2. The germline V gene has CDR1 SGHRS and CDR2 YFSETQ. V lost 4 bases and J lost 7; bases outside the gene matches: 9. The CDR3 extends over 16 amino acids.

The sample holds a few counts of this clone. The chain recombines TRBV9 with TRBJ2-2, with no clear D. The CDR3 is made up of 14 amino acids. The V end was cut by 3 bases, the J end by 1 base, with 7 bases between. Germline lookup yields CDR1 SGDLS and CDR2 YYNGEE. CDR3 nucleotide sequence: TGTGCCAGCAGCGGAAGAAGGAACACCGGGGAGCTGTTTTTT. Protein: CASSGRRNTGELFF.

This clone showed up just a few times. The same CDR3 arises from other DNA sequences in this sample as well. J is TRBJ1-2 and V is TRBV20-1; D gene ambiguous. The CDR3 consists of 11 residues. The V end lost 3 bases, the J end lost 5 bases, and 7 bases lay between the germline ends. Germline V gene data show CDR1 as DFQATT and CDR2 as SNEGSKA (reference sequence). The CDR3 protein is CSARTGYGYTF. In nucleotides, the CDR3 is TGCAGTGCTAGGACGGGGTATGGCTACACCTTC.

The gene calls are TRBV2 and TRBJ1-3; D unresolved. The CDR3 has 16 amino acids. Trimming removed 6 bases at V and 0 bases at J, with 15 bases between. Germline V gene data show CDR1 as SNHLY and CDR2 as FYNNEI. The CDR3 DNA reads as TGTGCCAGCAGCCACCGGGTGGCCATCTCTGGAAACACCATATATTTT. This sequence encodes CASSHRVAISGNTIYF.

The V gene is TRBV29-1, the J gene TRBJ2-7; D might be TRBD1 (5 bases). Germline-derived CDR1 and CDR2 are SQVTM and ANQGSEA. Trimming removed 8 bases at V and 4 bases at J, with 18 bases between. The CDR3 has 13 residues. DNA of the CDR3: TGCAGCATCAGGGAAGGTTTAATTTACGAGCAGTACTTC. Amino acids: CSIREGLIYEQYF.

There are a few counts of this clone. The chain links TRBV4-2 to TRBJ2-3; no clear D. Germline CDR1 and CDR2: LGHNA and YNFKEQ. The ends were cut back, 0 bases at V and 2 bases at J, with 6 bases in the middle. This CDR3 is 14 amino acids long. CDR3 in amino acids: CASSQDWATDTQYF. CDR3 nucleotide sequence: TGTGCCAGCAGCCAAGATTGGGCCACAGATACGCAGTATTTT.

V is TRBV5-1 and J is TRBJ2-7, with D hard to call. CDR1 SGHRS and CDR2 YFSETQ come from the germline V gene. The CDR3 contains 14 residues. V was shortened by 3 bases and J by 3 bases, with 13 bases between the two germline ends. The CDR3 DNA is TGCGCCAGCAGCTCCCCCAGTGGGGACTACGAGCAGTACTTC. Translation: CASSSPSGDYEQYF.